The 32 T cell receptor beta chains listed next were all sequenced from one sample in a study of CD8 T cells in ankylosing spondylitis. Study-wide findings and caveats: Characteristic, it appeared, of ankylosing spondylitis blood was a TCR beta motif of 7 or 8 highly homologous variants.

These receptors are not linked to any known antigen. Each CDR3 protein gets one entry after TCRdb re-called the 5' RACE reads with MiXCR. The data show around 450,000 distinct CDR3 sequences, roughly 26% seen once. What was sequenced was blood, either unsorted or a sorted T cell fraction (not recorded which). The receptor source for this set is a male donor with ankylosing spondylitis.

This clonotype was found a few times. The chain carries TRBV4-2 and TRBJ2-1; D is unclear. Trimming cost V 1 base and J 5 bases, with 9 bases left between them. Germline CDR1 reads LGHNA; CDR2 reads YNFKEQ. The CDR3 loop spans 14 amino acids. This CDR3 is CASSQGGRNNEQFF. The CDR3 nucleotides read TGTGCCAGCAGCCAAGGCGGCCGAAACAATGAGCAGTTCTTC.

The chain has TRBV3-1 and TRBJ2-1, with D perhaps assigned TRBD1 or TRBD2 (6 bases each). The CDR3 is 16 residues long. The V end lost 5 bases, the J end lost 7 bases, and 21 bases lay between the germline ends. Germline V gives CDR1 LGHDT, CDR2 YNNKEL (reference sequence). This CDR3 is CASSWRTTLRGNEQFF. As DNA, the CDR3 is TGTGCCAGCAGCTGGAGGACTACCCTAAGGGGGAATGAGCAGTTCTTC.

This clonotype was picked up a small number of times. The V call is TRBV20-1, the J call TRBJ2-7; a possible D gene is TRBD2 (6 bases). Germline CDR1 reads DFQATT; CDR2 reads SNEGSKA (reference sequence). There are 17 residues in the CDR3. V was trimmed by 3 bases and J by 5 bases, leaving 26 bases between them. DNA for the CDR3: TGCAGTGCTAGCGCCTCAACCGGGGGTACCTTCATGAACGAGCAGTACTTC. This gives the protein CSASASTGGTFMNEQYF.

The J gene is TRBJ2-1, the V gene TRBV5-4; the match to TRBD2 covers 8 bases. Germline values: CDR1 SGHNT, CDR2 YYREEE (reference sequence). CDR3 length: 15 residues. The trim removed 6 bases at V and 2 bases at J, leaving 7 bases unmatched. In nucleotides, the CDR3 is TGTGCCAGCATGCCCCCCGGGAGGGCCTACAATGAGCAGTTCTTC. It translates to CASMPPGRAYNEQFF.

The V call is TRBV29-1, the J call TRBJ2-7; 8 positions match TRBD1. This CDR3 region has 12 residues. The V gene end was trimmed by 7 bases and the J gene end by 3 bases; junction bases not matched to a gene: 5. CDR1 SQVTM and CDR2 ANQGSEA come from the germline V gene. The CDR3 sequence is CSAGQAYYEQYF. The CDR3 DNA follows: TGCAGCGCGGGACAGGCTTACTACGAGCAGTACTTC.

This chain uses TRBV2 with TRBJ1-2; no reliable D call. V was shortened by 4 bases and J by 7 bases, with 16 bases between the two germline ends. Per the germline V gene, CDR1 is SNHLY and CDR2 is FYNNEI. This CDR3 comprises 14 residues. The CDR3 loop is CASSGYGGISGYTF. The CDR3 nucleotides read TGTGCCAGCAGTGGTTACGGAGGAATTAGTGGCTACACCTTC.

The sample holds many counts of this clonotype. The genes are TRBV12-3 or TRBV12-4 and TRBJ2-7; 8 bases match TRBD1. J was trimmed by 1 base and V by 6 bases; bases with no gene match: 8. CDR3 length: 15 residues. DNA for the CDR3: TGTGCCAGCAGGCCCGGACAGGGTGGGTCCTACGAGCAGTACTTC. Its translation: CASRPGQGGSYEQYF.

V usage is TRBV6-2 or TRBV6-3 and J usage is TRBJ2-1, with D possibly TRBD2 on 6 matching bases. Germline assignment: CDR1 MNHEY and CDR2 SVGEGT. The CDR3 length is 13 residues. Trimming shortened V by 2 bases and J by 10 bases, and 12 bases separated the two germline ends. CDR3 amino acids: CASSYVLGGEQFF. The DNA of the CDR3 is TGTGCCAGCAGTTACGTCCTTGGGGGGGAGCAGTTCTTC.

This clonotype came up many times. J is TRBJ2-3 and V is TRBV15; 7 bases map to TRBD1. Trimming cost V 0 bases and J 5 bases; bases outside gene matches: 5. This CDR3 contains 15 residues. Germline loops: CDR1 LNHNV, CDR2 YYDKDF (reference sequence). CDR3 coding DNA: TGTGCCACCAGCAGAGATTACCAGGGGGAAGATACGCAGTATTTT. It specifies CATSRDYQGEDTQYF.

V gene TRBV5-1 combines with J gene TRBJ1-4, with D possibly TRBD1 on 5 matching bases. Germline assignment: CDR1 SGHRS and CDR2 YFSETQ. The CDR3 has 13 residues. V shed 3 bases and J shed 8 bases, with 11 bases lying between them. The CDR3 sequence is CASSSPGTEKLFF. The CDR3 coding sequence is TGCGCCAGCAGCTCACCCGGGACCGAAAAACTGTTTTTT.

The genes are TRBV7-9 and TRBJ2-1; perhaps D is TRBD1 or TRBD2 (5 bases each). The CDR3 loop spans 16 amino acids. Between the trimmed V and J ends, which lost 6 bases and 2 bases, there was a span of 17 bases. Germline values: CDR1 SEHNR, CDR2 FQNEAQ (reference sequence). The CDR3 DNA reads TGTGCCAGCAGTGTACGTGGGGGTGGGGCCTACAATGAGCAGTTCTTC. This gives the protein CASSVRGGGAYNEQFF.

The rearrangement joins TRBV24-1 to TRBJ2-2, with D possibly matching TRBD2 (5 bases). This CDR3 comprises 14 residues. V was trimmed by 5 bases and J by 5 bases, leaving 11 bases between them. CDR1 and CDR2 from the germline V gene are KGHDR and SFDVKD. The DNA for the CDR3 is TGTGCCACCAGTGCCCGGGATAAGACCGGGGAGCTGTTTTTT. It yields the protein CATSARDKTGELFF.

J is TRBJ1-1 and V is TRBV2, with TRBD1 matching 8 bases. Per the germline V gene, CDR1 is SNHLY and CDR2 is FYNNEI. CDR3 length equals 13 residues. J lost 5 bases, V lost 8 bases, and 7 bases had no gene match. This CDR3 reads CASGQGSGTEAFF. The CDR3 DNA sequence: TGTGCCAGCGGACAGGGTTCGGGGACTGAAGCTTTCTTT. The full variable domain, rest sourced from reference TRBV2 and TRBJ1-1, is EPEVTQTPSHQVTQMGQEVILRCVPISNHLYFYWYRQILGQKVEFLVSFYNNEISEKSEIFDDQFSVERPDGSNFTLKIRSTKLEDSAMYFCASGQGSGTEAFFGQGTRLTVV.

There are a few counts of this clonotype. The chain uses TRBV6-1 and TRBJ2-3; TRBD2 matches 14 bases. The germline V gene encodes CDR1 MNHNS and CDR2 SASEGT. The junction had 15 bases not matched to a gene; V was cut back by 6 bases and J by 4 bases. The CDR3 consists of 19 residues. As DNA, the CDR3 is TGTGCCAGCAGGCGCAGGAAGGCCGGGACTAGCGGGAGTTCAGATACGCAGTATTTT. Amino acids: CASRRRKAGTSGSSDTQYF.

The chain employs TRBV5-6 and TRBJ1-3; D possibly corresponds to TRBD1 (5 bases). V lost 1 base to trimming and J lost 8 bases, with 10 bases between them. Germline lookup yields CDR1 SGHDT and CDR2 YYEEEE. The CDR3 has 13 residues. Here the CDR3 DNA reads TGTGCCAGCAGCTTGCAGGGTCGAGACACCATATATTTT. This codes for CASSLQGRDTIYF.

In its sample, this clonotype was seen a few times. The rearrangement joins TRBV11-2 to TRBJ1-1; 9 nucleotides line up with TRBD1. J lost 6 bases, V lost 4 bases, and 9 bases had no gene match. The CDR3 covers 15 residues. Germline lookup yields CDR1 SGHAT and CDR2 FQNNGV. Here the CDR3 reads CASSYPGQGRPEAFF. CDR3 DNA sequence: TGTGCCAGCAGCTATCCGGGACAGGGACGCCCTGAAGCTTTCTTT.

This clonotype was counted only a few times. This chain connects TRBV20-1 to TRBJ1-1, with a weak D call TRBD1 (5 bases). Germline lookup yields CDR1 DFQATT and CDR2 SNEGSKA (reference sequence). V was cut by 5 bases and J by 0 bases, with 13 bases left in between. This CDR3 has 14 residues. This chain's CDR3 is CSAEEGRLNTEAFF. Written as DNA, the CDR3 is TGCAGTGCTGAGGAGGGACGGCTGAACACTGAAGCTTTCTTT.

This clonotype was seen a few times. The chain carries TRBV24-1 and TRBJ2-6, with D perhaps assigned TRBD1 or TRBD2 (5 bases each). From germline, CDR1 is KGHDR and CDR2 SFDVKD. V was shortened by 10 bases and J by 0 bases, with 9 bases between the two germline ends. CDR3 length equals 14 residues. CDR3 DNA sequence: TGTGCCACTTCCGGGGCCTCTGGGGCCAACGTCCTGACTTTC. Its translation is CATSGASGANVLTF.

In its sample, this clonotype was seen many times. The CDR3 coding sequence is TGTGCCAGCAGCTTAGTCGGACAGGGGGGTACTCAGCCCCAGCATTTT. Its protein product is CASSLVGQGGTQPQHF. The rearrangement links TRBV7-2 to TRBJ1-5; 10 bases map to TRBD1. V lost 1 base, J lost 6 bases, and 6 bases stayed unmatched. The CDR3 sequence is 16 residues long. The germline CDR1 and CDR2 sequences are SGHTA and FQGNSA.

The sample holds a few counts of this clonotype. The chain links TRBV14 to TRBJ2-7; D call uncertain. There are 10 residues in the CDR3. Trimming cost V 4 bases and J 4 bases, with 2 bases left between them. CDR1 is SGHDN and CDR2 is FVKESK in the germline V gene. The CDR3 nucleotides are TGTGCCAGCAGCCTTTACGAGCAGTACGTC. It codes for CASSLYEQYV.

This clonotype turned up a few times. J is TRBJ1-6 and V is TRBV20-1; D might be TRBD1 (5 bases). The CDR3 loop spans 15 amino acids. V was cut by 0 bases and J by 7 bases, with 13 bases left in between. From germline, CDR1 is DFQATT and CDR2 SNEGSKA (reference sequence). The CDR3 DNA reads as TGCAGTGCTAGAGATCGAGCAGGGCCCAATTCACCCCTCCACTTT. This sequence encodes CSARDRAGPNSPLHF.

The V call is TRBV3-1, the J call TRBJ1-5, with D possibly TRBD1 on 6 matching bases. Germline CDR1 reads LGHDT; CDR2 reads YNNKEL (reference sequence). The CDR3 length is 15 residues. Trimming pared 0 bases from V and 5 bases from J, leaving 11 bases between. In DNA form, the CDR3 reads TGTGCCAGCAGCCAAGATCCAGGGGCGGATCAGCCCCAGCATTTT. Translation gives CASSQDPGADQPQHF.

The chain couples TRBV7-7 to TRBJ2-1; 7 bases map to TRBD1. The CDR3 consists of 14 residues. J gave up 5 bases and V 5 bases, and 6 bases lay outside the gene matches. Germline V gene lookup returns CDR1 SSHAT and CDR2 FNYEAQ (reference sequence). CDR3 sequence: CASSQDRANNEQFF. The CDR3 DNA follows: TGTGCCAGCAGCCAAGACAGGGCGAACAATGAGCAGTTCTTC.

V and J are TRBV2 and TRBJ2-2; 7 positions agree with TRBD1. Germline assignment: CDR1 SNHLY and CDR2 FYNNEI. V shed 7 bases and J 8 bases; nucleotides not matched to a gene: 10. This CDR3 is built from 14 residues. For the CDR3, the DNA is TGTGCCAGCAACCTACAGGGGCGACAAGGGGAGCTGTTTTTT. Its translation is CASNLQGRQGELFF.

V is TRBV20-1 and J is TRBJ2-7; D not certain. Per the germline V gene, CDR1 is DFQATT and CDR2 is SNEGSKA (reference sequence). V was trimmed by 5 bases and J by 5 bases, leaving 19 bases between them. The CDR3 covers 14 residues. CDR3 in amino acids: CSAHTAPPDDEQYF. In DNA, the CDR3 is TGCAGTGCTCATACCGCACCCCCCGACGACGAGCAGTACTTC.

This clonotype has just a few counts. V gene TRBV10-3 combines with J gene TRBJ2-5; TRBD2 matches at 11 bases. Germline V gene lookup returns CDR1 ENHRY and CDR2 SYGVKD. The ends lost 10 bases at V and 3 bases at J; junction bases unmatched: 4. This CDR3 has 13 amino acids. The CDR3 sequence: CATRLAGKETQYF. In DNA, the CDR3 is TGTGCCACTCGACTAGCGGGAAAAGAGACCCAGTACTTC.

CDR3 region: CASSLAAAGTYEQYV. The CDR3 bases are TGTGCCAGCAGCTTGGCGGCAGCGGGGACCTACGAGCAGTACGTC. The chain recombines TRBV5-5 with TRBJ2-7, with 7 bases lining up with TRBD2. With 0 bases clipped from V and 2 bases from J, the junction kept 5 bases outside the gene matches. The CDR3 consists of 15 residues. The V gene's germline CDR1 is SGHKS and CDR2 YYEKEE (reference sequence).

This chain connects TRBV29-1 to TRBJ1-1; D might be TRBD1 (6 bases). Per germline, CDR1 SQVTM and CDR2 ANQGSEA. With 7 bases removed from V and 2 bases from J, the gap between germline ends came to 14 bases. The CDR3 loop spans 13 amino acids. The chain's CDR3 is CSERTAPNTEAFF. The CDR3 coding sequence is TGCAGCGAGAGGACAGCTCCTAACACTGAAGCTTTCTTT. Drawing the rest from reference TRBV29-1 and TRBJ1-1, the complete variable domain is SAVISQKPSRDICQRGTSLTIQCQVDSQVTMMFWYRQQPGQSLTLIATANQGSEATYESGFVIDKFPISRPNLTFSTLTVSNMSPEDSSIYLCSERTAPNTEAFFGQGTRLTVV.

Only a few counts were recorded for this clonotype. V is TRBV5-5 and J is TRBJ1-1, with D uncertain. The length of the CDR3 is 12 residues. Germline CDR1 SGHKS, CDR2 YYEKEE (reference sequence). V dropped 5 bases and J dropped 0 bases, with 5 bases sitting between them. Written as DNA, the CDR3 is TGTGCCAGCAGAACAGTGAACACTGAAGCTTTCTTT. Translation: CASRTVNTEAFF.

This chain links TRBV4-2 with TRBJ2-7; 13 bases line up with TRBD2. The CDR3 sequence is 21 residues long. Germline lookup yields CDR1 LGHNA and CDR2 YNFKEQ. V shed 0 bases, J shed 0 bases, and the junction held 14 bases outside the gene matches. The DNA of the CDR3 is TGTGCCAGCAGCCAAGAGCGGGCGATGAGGGGACTAGCGGGAAGCTCCTACGAGCAGTACTTC. It yields the protein CASSQERAMRGLAGSSYEQYF.

The chain recombines TRBV12-3 or TRBV12-4 with TRBJ2-2; D is unclear. V lost 1 base and J 0 bases, leaving 9 bases between the germline ends. This CDR3 spans 16 amino acids. Written as DNA, the CDR3 is TGTGCCAGCAGTTTAGACCATACAACGAACACCGGGGAGCTGTTTTTT. Protein sequence: CASSLDHTTNTGELFF.

This clonotype showed up just a few times. The chain is built from TRBV11-2 and TRBJ2-3, with TRBD2 identical over 8 bases. Germline V lookup: CDR1 SGHAT, CDR2 FQNNGV. V shed 9 bases, J shed 3 bases, and the junction held 11 bases outside the gene matches. The CDR3 covers 15 residues. CDR3 nucleotides: TGTGCCAGTAGCCCCTCCAGCGGGAGTACAGATACGCAGTATTTT. It encodes CASSPSSGSTDTQYF.